The present T cell receptor (beta chain) was sequenced within a study of T cell repertoires in cytomegalovirus infection. Study background: CMV infection plus the matching HLA type was flagged by public TCR beta signatures.

Study-level points and caveats: Identification of carriers of CMV plus the relevant HLA was achieved through cumulative public TCR beta family frequency. The study found HLA-C-restricted CMV-specific TCR beta clonotypes dominating the ex vivo response.

After removal of 5 bases from V and 4 bases from J, the junction contained 6 bases not matched to a gene. The V gene's germline CDR1 is SEHNR and CDR2 FQNEAQ (reference sequence). The CDR3 spans 15 residues. Via MiXCR, TCRdb re-called the reads, giving one row per CDR3 protein. The repertoire holds hundreds of thousands of distinct CDR3 sequences, around a sixth seen once, with less than 9.5% in the top ten. This clonotype has a count of ten or more. Its antigen is undetermined. The chain uses TRBV7-9 and TRBJ2-5; TRBD2 matches at 11 bases. The sequence was obtained from a human donor in good health (CMV status not recorded). Some clones in this sample may be carry-over from other donors' samples. Sample: PBMCs. CDR3 loop: CASSPPGTSGETQYF. The CDR3, as DNA: TGTGCCAGCAGCCCACCCGGGACTAGCGGAGAGACCCAGTACTTC.